The T cell receptor beta chain described here comes from a study of shared clonotypes between healthy human individuals. This clone was found once. The antigen remains unidentified. The study enrolled healthy HIV-negative adults without recent acute infections or vaccinations as donors. An assay was performed, and its level was deep. An even split of each subset's genomic DNA across several immunoSEQ plates was performed. Method: immunoSEQ multiplex PCR; TCRdb's copy keeps in-frame clones and lacks some. The profile covers about 700,000 clones, with around 67% appearing a single time and approximately 1.7% taken by the ten largest. Study-wide findings and caveats: Genetic and exposure-history diversity was limited by the few donors.

CDR1 and CDR2 from the germline V gene are MNHNS and SASEGT. The CDR3 is 15 residues long. Trimming left V 4 bases short and J 2 bases short, with 11 bases between. The chain carries TRBV6-1 and TRBJ1-4; no reliable D call. The TCR sequence derives from a woman aged 25-40 years in good health. Sequencing input: memory CD4+ T cells sorted from blood. This sample's subset: CD45RA-negative fraction. CDR3 residues: CASSGEGGTNEKLFF. The CDR3 DNA is TGTGCCAGCAGTGGAGAGGGCGGGACTAATGAAAAACTGTTTTTT.